This T cell receptor (beta chain) is drawn from a study of graft-versus-host responses after intestinal transplantation. In the study overall: Recipients across the board were started on anti-thymocyte globulin induction, then kept on tacrolimus and steroids for approximately three years. Whole-study findings and limits: Researchers found GvH clones in recipient marrow, and some showed up first in ileum or blood. When patients had graft-donor T cell macrochimerism, their allografts held high graft-versus-host to host-versus-graft clonal ratios.

On this clone itself: Its antigen remains unidentified.

Trimming took 3 bases from V and 8 from J, leaving 11 bases between them. Germline V gene data show CDR1 as MNHEY and CDR2 as SVGAGI. The CDR3 has 13 amino acids. The data were produced by immunoSEQ multiplex PCR, yet TCRdb's version contains in-frame clones alone and is incomplete. The table shows about 110,000 clones, with 85% to 95% occurring only once. The specimen comprised unstimulated CD8+ T cells sorted from spleen or lymph node cells, sampled before intestinal transplant. The chain uses TRBV6-5 and TRBJ2-1; D gene unclear. The receptor's source is a human donor who received an intestinal transplant. The CDR3 here is CASSYSELDEQFF. The DNA for the CDR3 is TGTGCCAGCAGTTATTCAGAGCTCGATGAGCAGTTCTTC.